Below are 4 T cell receptor beta chains sequenced from a single sample in a study of blood T cell repertoires in COVID-19. TCRdb keeps only in-frame clones here, not all; method: immunoSEQ multiplex PCR. Of 300,000 to 400,000 clones listed, roughly 90% are singletons. The sample was PBMCs or T cells enriched from blood (not recorded which). These receptors originate from a woman aged 25 to 39 who had been exposed to COVID-19.

The chain recombines TRBV20-1 with TRBJ2-1; 10 bases align to TRBD2. V was clipped by 3 bases and J by 0 bases; unmatched bases: 5. The CDR3 spans 16 residues. CDR1 and CDR2 from the germline V gene are DFQATT and SNEGSKA (reference sequence). The CDR3 DNA sequence: TGCAGTGCTAGTAGCGGGGGGCCCTTCTCCTACAATGAGCAGTTCTTC. As protein: CSASSGGPFSYNEQFF.

V and J are TRBV24-1 and TRBJ2-3; 10 bases fit TRBD1. Trimming removed 2 bases from V and 5 bases from J; junction bases left unmatched: 6. CDR1 KGHDR and CDR2 SFDVKD come from the germline V gene. The CDR3 runs 16 residues. CDR3 region: CATSDSGQGDGDTQYF. The CDR3 DNA reads as TGTGCCACCAGTGATTCCGGACAGGGGGATGGAGATACGCAGTATTTT.

The chain is built from TRBV5-1 and TRBJ1-2, with D maybe TRBD1 (5 bases). There are 13 residues in the CDR3. V was pared by 5 bases and J by 2 bases, with 10 bases between. Germline loops: CDR1 SGHRS, CDR2 YFSETQ. The CDR3 is CASRTGANYGYTF. As DNA, the CDR3 is TGCGCCAGCAGGACTGGGGCCAACTATGGCTACACCTTC.

The rearrangement links TRBV27 to TRBJ1-2; D unresolved. Germline V gene lookup returns CDR1 MNHEY and CDR2 SMNVEV (reference sequence). There are 13 residues in the CDR3. V lost 3 bases and J lost 5, with 10 bases in between. The CDR3, as DNA: TGTGCCAGCAGTTTTCGCCAGAATTATGGCTACACCTTC. Protein product: CASSFRQNYGYTF.